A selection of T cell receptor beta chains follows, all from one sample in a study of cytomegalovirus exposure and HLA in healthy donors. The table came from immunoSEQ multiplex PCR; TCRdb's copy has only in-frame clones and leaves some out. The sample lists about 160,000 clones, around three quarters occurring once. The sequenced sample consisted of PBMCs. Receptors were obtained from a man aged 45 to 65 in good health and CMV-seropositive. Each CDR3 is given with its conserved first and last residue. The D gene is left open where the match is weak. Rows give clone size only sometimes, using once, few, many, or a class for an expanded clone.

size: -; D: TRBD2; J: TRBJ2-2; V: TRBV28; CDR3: CASSSPMGRGGTGELFF; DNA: TGTGCCAGCAGTTCACCGATGGGACGGGGGGGCACCGGGGAGCTGTTTTTT
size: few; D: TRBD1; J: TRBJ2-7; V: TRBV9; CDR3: CASSVGLGQGARIAEQYF; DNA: TGTGCCAGCAGCGTAGGTCTCGGACAGGGGGCGCGGATTGCCGAGCAGTACTTC
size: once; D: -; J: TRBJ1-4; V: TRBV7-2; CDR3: CASSLAAVGDEKLFF; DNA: TGTGCCAGCAGCTTAGCCGCCGTAGGGGATGAAAAACTGTTTTTT
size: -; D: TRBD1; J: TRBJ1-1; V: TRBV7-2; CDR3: CASSLRRGPEAFF; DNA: TGTGCCAGCAGCTTGAGAAGGGGGCCTGAAGCTTTCTTT
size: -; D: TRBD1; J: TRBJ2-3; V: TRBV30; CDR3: CAWSDGTASTDTQYF; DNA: TGTGCCTGGAGTGACGGGACAGCTAGCACAGATACGCAGTATTTT
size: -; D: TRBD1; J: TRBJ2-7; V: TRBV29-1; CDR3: CSVVSEGTGRYEQYF; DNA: TGCAGCGTTGTCTCGGAGGGGACAGGCCGCTACGAGCAGTACTTC
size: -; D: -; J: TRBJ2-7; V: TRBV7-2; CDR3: CASSSSSYEQYF; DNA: TGTGCCAGCAGCTCCTCTAGTTACGAGCAGTACTTC
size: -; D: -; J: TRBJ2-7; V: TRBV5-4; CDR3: CASSLGGETYEQYF; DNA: TGTGCCAGCAGCTTGGGGGGGGAGACCTACGAGCAGTACTTC
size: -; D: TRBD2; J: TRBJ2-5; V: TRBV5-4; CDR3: CASSLEMTSGYGAETQYF; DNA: TGTGCCAGCAGCTTGGAGATGACTAGCGGCTACGGTGCGGAGACCCAGTACTTC
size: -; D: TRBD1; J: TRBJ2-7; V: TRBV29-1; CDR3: CSVAQGQGSYYEQYF; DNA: TGCAGCGTTGCCCAGGGACAGGGAAGTTACTACGAGCAGTACTTC
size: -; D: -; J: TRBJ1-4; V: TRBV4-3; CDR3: CASSQDTSGEKLFF; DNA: TGCGCCAGCAGCCAAGATACTTCCGGTGAAAAACTGTTTTTT
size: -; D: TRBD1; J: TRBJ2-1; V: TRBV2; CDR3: CASSPLGQGINEQFF; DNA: TGTGCCAGCAGTCCCCTTGGACAGGGAATCAATGAGCAGTTCTTC
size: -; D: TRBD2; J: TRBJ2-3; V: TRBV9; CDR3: CASSPRVSGTPDTQYF; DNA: TGTGCCAGCAGCCCTCGGGTGAGCGGGACCCCAGATACGCAGTATTTT
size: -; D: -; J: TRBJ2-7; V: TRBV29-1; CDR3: CSASPGGGSYEQYF; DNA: TGCAGCGCATCGCCCGGGGGTGGCTCCTACGAGCAGTACTTC
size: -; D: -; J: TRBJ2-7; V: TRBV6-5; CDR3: CASSWRDGLTYEQYF; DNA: TGTGCCAGCAGTTGGCGGGACGGCCTGACCTACGAGCAGTACTTC
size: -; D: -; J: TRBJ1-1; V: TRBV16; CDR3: CASSLGTVAEAFF; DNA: TGTGCCAGCAGCCTCGGGACTGTTGCTGAAGCTTTCTTT
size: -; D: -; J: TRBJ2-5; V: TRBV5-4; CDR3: CASSPTGFQETQYF; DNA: TGTGCCAGCAGCCCCACAGGGTTCCAAGAGACCCAGTACTTC
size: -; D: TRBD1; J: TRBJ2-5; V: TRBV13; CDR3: CASSLGTGTGGETQYF; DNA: TGTGCCAGCAGCTTAGGAACCGGGACAGGGGGAGAGACCCAGTACTTC
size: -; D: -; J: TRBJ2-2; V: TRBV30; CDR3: CAWSVARMIGNTGELFF; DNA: TGTGCCTGGAGTGTGGCCAGGATGATAGGGAACACCGGGGAGCTGTTTTTT
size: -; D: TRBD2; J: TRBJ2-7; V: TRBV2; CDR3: CASSEYPTSGDPSEQYF; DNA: TGTGCCAGCAGTGAATACCCGACTAGCGGGGACCCCTCCGAGCAGTACTTC
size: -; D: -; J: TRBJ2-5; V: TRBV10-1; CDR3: CASSALGKETQYF; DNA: TGCGCCAGCAGCGCTCTAGGAAAAGAGACCCAGTACTTC
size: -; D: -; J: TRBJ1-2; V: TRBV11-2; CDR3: CASSFMGEDYYGYTF; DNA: TGTGCCAGCAGCTTTATGGGGGAGGACTACTATGGCTACACCTTC
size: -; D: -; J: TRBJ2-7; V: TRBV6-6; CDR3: CASRPGAYEQYF; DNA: TGTGCCAGCAGGCCCGGGGCCTACGAGCAGTACTTC
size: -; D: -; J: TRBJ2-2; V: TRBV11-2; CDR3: CASRLNTGELFF; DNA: TGTGCCAGCAGACTAAACACCGGGGAGCTGTTTTTT
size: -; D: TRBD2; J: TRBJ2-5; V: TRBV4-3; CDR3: CASSHKIWRGGVETQYF; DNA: TGCGCCAGCAGCCACAAGATATGGCGGGGGGGCGTTGAGACCCAGTACTTC
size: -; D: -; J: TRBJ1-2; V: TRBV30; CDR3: CAWSLLKNYGYTF; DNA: TGTGCCTGGAGCCTACTGAAGAACTATGGCTACACCTTC
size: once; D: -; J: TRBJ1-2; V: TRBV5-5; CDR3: CASSLAMGPVGYTF; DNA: TGTGCCAGCAGCTTGGCCATGGGCCCTGTCGGCTACACCTTC
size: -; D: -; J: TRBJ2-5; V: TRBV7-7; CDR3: CASSLGLQETQYF; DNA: TGTGCCAGCAGCTTAGGGCTCCAAGAGACCCAGTACTTC
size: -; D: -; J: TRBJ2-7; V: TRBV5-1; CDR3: CASSPGTFGYEQYF; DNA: TGCGCCAGTTCGCCGGGAACATTCGGGTACGAGCAGTACTTC